This T cell receptor beta chain is from a study of T cells in Graves' hyperthyroidism and ophthalmopathy (dated by TCRdb to about 2019). Regarding the study in general: Peripheral blood samples were taken at the time of initial diagnosis, prior to any treatment. An independent validation cohort of 18 to 20 hyperthyroidism patients and about 16 patients who later progressed to ophthalmopathy tested prospective prediction of ophthalmopathy. The paper reports TCR Vbeta CDR3 sequencing of some 140 peripheral blood samples: under 45 ophthalmopathy, some 80 hyperthyroidism and 17 progressor patients. To identify TCR V-J signatures that set the groups apart, the researchers used a discovery cohort of 95 to 100 patients, made up of 40 to 45 with Graves' ophthalmopathy and 55 to 65 with stable Graves' hyperthyroidism. Once sampling was done, hyperthyroidism patients were given methimazole at a starting dose of 30 mg daily, whereas ophthalmopathy patients were given high-dose intravenous methylprednisolone. For training and testing, the 100 or so patients in the discovery cohort were randomly divided in a 7:3 ratio. The study also compared thyroid tissue and blood T-cell repertoires from roughly 6 Graves' hyperthyroidism patients.

The TCR beta CDR3 regions were amplified from RNA transcripts. A first-round RT-PCR of the TCR CDR3 used the HTBI primer set with the Qiagen OneStep RT-PCR kit. The libraries were constructed in a second round of multiplex PCR and then size-selected and purified. Libraries were sequenced paired-end with 100 bp reads on an Illumina HiSeq2000. In the source study's methods: Raw data were processed with SOAPnuke, discarding reads with adapters, uncalled bases, mean Phred below 15, or no exact constant-primer or identifier match. COPE v1.2.5 was used to merge the high-quality paired reads, and each unique nucleotide sequence was defined as a clonotype. MiTCR v1.1 was used to align the clonotypes against IMGT TRBV, TRBD and TRBJ reference segments. The analysis included only V-J combinations with a frequency above 0.0001, which together covered around 99% of the repertoires. A TCS score was defined as the ratio of F50 (clonal expansion) to E x V (chaos), with BLOSUM62-based TCRdist applied between CDR3 peptides within each V-J. Welch's t-statistics and random forest reduced 500 to 650 V-J features to around 14, which were used in a naive Bayes classifier (R e1071). The Morisita-Horn index was used to measure how similar the thyroid and blood repertoires were. The public reads were run again by TCRdb, first through fastp at Q25 and then through MiXCR, and only productive beta chains were kept. Duplicate CDR3 protein sequences are folded into a single record with the most common DNA and genes. The V and J calls follow TCRdb's processing rather than the paper's. The sample includes hundreds of thousands of distinct CDR3 sequences, with about 15% observed a single time. Around 4.5% of the sample goes to the ten largest clones.

Comment on this clonotype: Its antigen is still unknown. Sequence at one end of the junction differs from germline and may be a read error.

Broader findings and caveats from the paper: Most expanded thyroid clonotypes (frequency above 0.001) were also found in blood, which suggests that blood repertoires may mirror thyroid immune responses. In cross-validation, a model built on a 13 V-J signature told ophthalmopathy apart from stable hyperthyroidism with just under 90% sensitivity and around 81% specificity, and in testing the same model reached 80%/75%. No statistical method was used to fix the sample size in advance, and group allocation was not hidden from the investigators. During validation, the model predicted progression to ophthalmopathy a median of around 6 months ahead of onset, with almost 71% sensitivity and roughly 72% specificity.

CDR1 DFQATT and CDR2 SNEGSKA were looked up in the germline V gene (reference sequence). Its CDR3 holds 13 amino acids, cysteine through phenylalanine. Only the CDR3 portion is preserved as DNA: 39 bases, with reading frame beginning at the first base. In the ophthalmopathy patients, disease was moderately to severely active, with a Clinical Activity Score of 3 or more, a NOSPECS grade of 4 or more, and a duration of less than 3 months. Patients with uncontrolled infections, other autoimmune diseases, pregnancy or lactation were excluded. Diagnoses were based on clinical symptoms, serum thyroxine and TRAb, thyroid ultrasound and orbital computed tomography. PBMCs were separated from 7.5 to 10 ml of fresh peripheral blood using Ficoll-Paque density gradient centrifugation. Total RNA was extracted using Trizol reagent, and RNA quality was assessed on an Agilent 2100 Bioanalyzer.

The TCR originated in a woman aged 35 to 49 with Graves' ophthalmopathy. The sample consisted of blood. The chain couples TRBV20-1 to TRBJ2-7; D gene: possibly TRBD1, on 7 matching bases. The CDR3 protein: CSARGTEDYEQCF. Read as DNA, the sequence is TGCAGTGCGAGAGGGACAGAGGACTACGAGCAGTGCTTC.